The subject of this entry is one TCR beta chain. What antigen it recognizes has not been identified. No base-level quality is on record; no much larger clone is a single base apart. V loses 0 bases, J loses 7 bases, and the germline ends lie 8 bases apart. Reading the germline V gene gives CDR1 SGHRS and CDR2 YFSETQ. Taken from cysteine to phenylalanine, the CDR3 has 12 residues. The DNA shown is the 36-base CDR3, in frame from base 1. Each collaborating institution followed its own protocols to collect whole blood in K2EDTA tubes. For TCRbeta analysis, collaborators shipped samples in one of three forms: frozen whole blood, isolated PBMCs, or DNA extracted from either of those sample types. This sample was included in a study of blood T cell repertoires in COVID-19 (TCRdb year 2020). With respect to the entire study: The collaborator samples originated in the United States, Italy and Spain and spanned the acute and convalescent phases of COVID-19. The prospective study material was composed of cDNA or gDNA derived from T cells, B-cell-depleted T cells, or PBMCs. Subjects who had been exposed to COVID-19, were actively infected with it, or had recovered from it provided the deeply sampled blood TCRbeta repertoires that made up the dataset. A freely available public database, intended as a resource for researchers studying the immune response to SARS-CoV-2, is where the repertoires were released. Samples were obtained from the ongoing ImmuneRACE study (first 160 participants) and from over 1,000 subjects provided by 6 global collaborators. A de-identified subject ID, COVID-19 status, age in years and sex were almost always included in the sample metadata. Where available, HLA class I and class II types were taken from metadata supplied by the sample provider and were not determined by assay-based typing.

What the authors observed across the whole study: How much clinical and demographic metadata was included differed by source and by participant, and the metadata was provided uncurated.

The immunoSEQ Assay, a bias-controlled multiplex PCR, was used to amplify TCRbeta CDR3 regions from genomic DNA. The authors processed their data as follows. The number of nucleated cells in each sample was estimated by amplification of reference gene primers within the assay. Sequence reads were collapsed and filtered to measure the absolute abundance of every unique TCRbeta CDR3 rearrangement. For each sample, productive Simpson clonality was calculated as the square root of Simpson's diversity index across productive rearrangements. The clones in this table, taken by TCRdb from immuneACCESS, are in-frame only. Not every clone is retained; where verified, under half of the shortfall comes from an unresolved V gene, and the cause of the rest is unknown. Clonal size and the V and J genes are those of that table, whereas D and trimming came from the DNA. Here the sample has 150,000 to 160,000 clones; 80% to 90% occur a single time. The leading ten clones occupy about 15% of the sample.

This sequence was found in a woman aged 40-49 years with acute or convalescent COVID-19. The V and J segments used are TRBV5-1 and TRBJ2-7; the D gene is not confidently resolved. Sequenced input: peripheral blood. The CDR3 protein is CASSLESGEQYF. The DNA sequence is given as TGCGCCAGCAGCTTGGAGTCCGGTGAGCAGTACTTC.